This T cell receptor (beta chain) was sequenced during a study of blood T cell repertoires in COVID-19. Data came from immunoSEQ multiplex PCR; TCRdb stores just in-frame clones and leaves some out. Among 400,000 or so clones listed, about 91% were seen once. CDR3 length equals 11 residues. Trimming took off 6 bases at V and 4 bases at J, with 6 bases between the two ends. Sequenced input: peripheral blood. The chain couples TRBV12-3 or TRBV12-4 to TRBJ1-1, with D perhaps TRBD1 (5 bases). The source of this sequence is a woman in her forties with COVID-19, enrolled during active disease. The CDR3 DNA is TGTGCCAGCAGCCAGGGCACTGAAGCTTTCTTT. This encodes CASSQGTEAFF.